The 7 T cell receptor beta chains below all came from one sample that was sequenced in a study of T-cell memory formation after mild COVID-19. One entry per CDR3 protein, called by TCRdb with MiXCR from the 5' RACE reads. The top ten clones hold around 2.5% of a sample with approximately 150,000 distinct CDR3 sequences, about 19% of them seen once. The sequenced sample consisted of PBMCs or a T cell subset sorted from them (not recorded which). The receptors come from an adult woman who had mild COVID-19 (a few samples of this study predate the infection). Cell type and time point are not known.

This clonotype has a count of ten or more. The V gene is TRBV9, the J gene TRBJ2-1; D assignment may be TRBD1 or TRBD2 (5 bases each). This CDR3 has 13 amino acids. V was cut by 0 bases and J by 10 bases, with 11 bases left in between. CDR1 is SGDLS, CDR2 YYNGEE, per germline. The CDR3 loop is CASSVAGTREQFF. CDR3 DNA: TGTGCCAGCAGCGTAGCAGGGACCAGAGAGCAGTTCTTC.

This sequence joins TRBV12-3 or TRBV12-4 and TRBJ2-6; possible D gene TRBD2, 5 bases. The CDR3 covers 16 residues. Trimming pared 3 bases from V and 0 bases from J, leaving 9 bases between. CDR3 DNA: TGTGCCAGCAGTTTTGCAGGAGGCTCTGGGGCCAACGTCCTGACTTTC. Translated: CASSFAGGSGANVLTF.

This rearrangement joins TRBV25-1 to TRBJ1-6, with a weak D call TRBD1 (5 bases). The CDR3 length is 14 residues. V lost 2 bases, J lost 9 bases, and 11 bases lay in between. Germline V gene data show CDR1 as MGHDK and CDR2 as SYGVNS. The CDR3 region has the DNA TGTGCCAGCAGTGAAGGGGCATTAGGTTCACCCCTCCACTTT. This encodes CASSEGALGSPLHF. The entire variable domain, with the rest obtained from reference TRBV25-1 and TRBJ1-6, is as follows: EADIYQTPRYLVIGTGKKITLECSQTMGHDKMYWYQQDPGMELHLIHYSYGVNSTEKGDLSSESTVSRIRTEHFPLTLESARPSHTSQYLCASSEGALGSPLHFGNGTRLTVT.

This chain links TRBV18 with TRBJ2-4; D gene uncertain. V was trimmed by 2 bases and J by 2 bases, leaving 10 bases between them. The CDR3 has 15 amino acids. Germline lookup yields CDR1 KGHSH and CDR2 LQKENI. The CDR3 loop is CASSPGRSPKNIQYF. CDR3 coding DNA: TGTGCCAGCTCACCAGGCAGATCGCCCAAAAACATTCAGTACTTC.

In nucleotides, the CDR3 is TGTGCCAGCAGTTACTTTGGGACAGCCGCTAACTATGGCTACACCTTC. Its translation: CASSYFGTAANYGYTF. The V and J genes are TRBV6-5 and TRBJ1-2; 7 positions agree with TRBD1. The CDR3 has 16 amino acids. The ends lost 1 base at V and 0 bases at J; junction bases unmatched: 5. Germline assignment: CDR1 MNHEY and CDR2 SVGAGI.

This clonotype was counted only a few times. At one end, the junction sequence differs from germline, possibly due to a read error. The J gene is TRBJ2-3, the V gene TRBV6-1, with a possible D match to TRBD1 (6 bases). CDR3 length: 15 amino acids. In germline, CDR1 is MNHNS, CDR2 SASEGT. The DNA for the CDR3 is TGTGCCAGCAGCGAAGGTGTCAGGGGAACAGATACGCAGTATTTT. Its protein is CASSEGVRGTDTQYF.

This clonotype was counted at least ten times. CDR3 region: CASSLAEADTQYF. The CDR3 DNA follows: TGTGCCAGCAGCTTAGCGGAGGCAGATACGCAGTATTTT. This chain joins TRBV7-2 and TRBJ2-3; possible D gene TRBD2, 5 bases. This CDR3 region has 13 residues. The V end was cut by 0 bases, the J end by 4 bases, with 5 bases between. Germline V CDR1 and CDR2: SGHTA, FQGNSA.